Each of the 27 T cell receptor beta chains below was sequenced from the same sample in a study of T cells in localized non-small cell lung cancer. The repertoire was sequenced with immunoSEQ multiplex PCR; TCRdb's copy has only in-frame clones and lacks some. The sample yields about 34,000 clones, approximately 78% seen once. Sequencing used peripheral blood, obtained before any cancer treatment. All receptors derive from a male donor older than 55 with stage II squamous cell lung carcinoma.

Only one count was recorded for this clone. This sequence joins TRBV5-4 and TRBJ2-5; D possibly corresponds to TRBD1 (5 bases). Germline CDR1 is SGHNT and CDR2 is YYREEE (reference sequence). This CDR3 has 16 residues. The V and J ends lost 5 bases and 3 bases respectively, with 20 bases between them. The CDR3 here is CASSSTGHGNKETQYF. The CDR3 DNA reads as TGTGCCAGCAGTTCTACAGGACATGGCAATAAAGAGACCCAGTACTTC.

The chain is built from TRBV5-4 and TRBJ2-1; perhaps TRBD2 as D (5 bases). The length of the CDR3 is 14 residues. Germline V gene data show CDR1 as SGHNT and CDR2 as YYREEE (reference sequence). V lost 5 bases to trimming and J lost 3 bases, with 12 bases between them. CDR3: CASRPGESYNEQFF. CDR3 nucleotide sequence: TGTGCCAGCAGACCCGGGGAGAGCTACAATGAGCAGTTCTTC.

The V and J genes are TRBV9 and TRBJ2-1; D gene unclear. The CDR3 length is 16 residues. Germline V gene data show CDR1 as SGDLS and CDR2 as YYNGEE. V lost 6 bases to trimming and J lost 3 bases, with 19 bases between them. In nucleotides, the CDR3 is TGTGCCAGCACCCCGATGGCCTACCGCATCTACAATGAGCAGTTCTTC. The encoded protein is CASTPMAYRIYNEQFF.

This clone has more than one count but fewer than ten. CDR3 residues: CASSSTGQAYYEQYF. The CDR3 DNA reads as TGTGCCAGCTCATCCACGGGACAGGCATACTACGAGCAGTACTTC. The V call is TRBV18, the J call TRBJ2-7; TRBD1 agrees at 8 bases. The CDR3 covers 15 residues. V lost 5 bases and J lost 3; bases outside the gene matches: 9. CDR1 KGHSH and CDR2 LQKENI come from the germline V gene.

The chain carries TRBV6-5 and TRBJ1-2; 8 positions agree with TRBD1. The J segment lost 8 bases and the V segment lost 5 bases, leaving 7 bases of the junction unmatched. The CDR3 is made up of 13 amino acids. Germline CDR1 reads MNHEY; CDR2 reads SVGAGI. CDR3 in amino acids: CASSTTTGGGYTF. CDR3 DNA: TGTGCCAGCAGTACCACAACAGGGGGAGGCTACACCTTC.

The chain has TRBV18 and TRBJ1-2; 7 nucleotides align to TRBD1. V was pared by 0 bases and J by 2 bases, with 3 bases of the junction left unmatched. Germline lookup yields CDR1 KGHSH and CDR2 LQKENI. CDR3 length: 15 residues. CDR3 protein: CASSPPGQRNYGYTF. CDR3 in DNA: TGTGCCAGCTCACCACCGGGACAGAGAAACTATGGCTACACCTTC.

This clone came up many times. The chain recombines TRBV30 with TRBJ1-5; maybe TRBD1 (5 bases). Trimming removed 1 base from V and 6 bases from J, with 10 bases in between. This CDR3 has 13 residues. From germline, CDR1 is GTSNPN and CDR2 SVGIG (reference sequence). Written as DNA, the CDR3 is TGTGCCTGGAGTGAGGCTGGGGGTCAGCCCCAGCATTTT. Its translation is CAWSEAGGQPQHF.

To note about this clone: The sample holds other DNA sequences that translate to the same CDR3. The V call is TRBV2, the J call TRBJ2-1; 14 bases agree with TRBD2. Germline V CDR1 and CDR2: SNHLY, FYNNEI. V was clipped by 10 bases and J by 4 bases; unmatched bases: 6. The CDR3 extends over 15 amino acids. The CDR3 DNA follows: TGTGCCACCAGGACTAGCGGGAGGTTATACAATGAGCAGTTCTTC. Its protein product is CATRTSGRLYNEQFF.

This clone is a singleton in its sample. The V call is TRBV6-1, the J call TRBJ1-1; 8 bases match TRBD1. Germline V CDR1 and CDR2: MNHNS, SASEGT. With V trimmed by 7 bases and J by 1 base, 8 bases remained unmatched. The CDR3 spans 15 residues. CDR3: CASTPEDRGNTEAFF. CDR3 DNA sequence: TGTGCCAGCACCCCCGAAGACAGGGGGAACACTGAAGCTTTCTTT.

V gene TRBV7-9 combines with J gene TRBJ2-7, with D perhaps TRBD1 (6 bases). Germline values: CDR1 SEHNR, CDR2 FQNEAQ (reference sequence). The V end lost 8 bases, the J end lost 5 bases, and 16 bases lay between the germline ends. The CDR3 is 13 amino acids. CDR3 protein: CASSPQGRNEQYF. The DNA for the CDR3 is TGTGCCAGCTCCCCCCAGGGGCGTAACGAGCAGTACTTC.

V usage is TRBV11-3 and J usage is TRBJ2-5; 8 bases map to TRBD1. CDR3 size: 14 residues. Trimming took 5 bases from V and 2 from J; bases not matched to a gene: 4. CDR1 and CDR2 (germline): SGHNT, YENEEA. The CDR3 is CASSQGQGQETQYF. The CDR3 nucleotides are TGTGCCAGCAGCCAAGGACAGGGTCAAGAGACCCAGTACTTC.

V and J are TRBV12-5 and TRBJ2-3; no definite D call. Germline V gene data show CDR1 as LGHNT and CDR2 as FRNRAP. V dropped 3 bases and J dropped 0 bases, with 4 bases sitting between them. This CDR3 region has 13 residues. This CDR3 reads CASGFESTDTQYF. In nucleotides, the CDR3 is TGTGCTAGTGGTTTCGAGAGCACAGATACGCAGTATTTT.

This clone was detected a few times. The chain couples TRBV5-4 to TRBJ1-1; D not certain. Trimming shortened V by 3 bases and J by 3 bases, and 3 bases separated the two germline ends. The germline V gene has CDR1 SGHNT and CDR2 YYREEE (reference sequence). This CDR3 contains 11 residues. CDR3 nucleotides: TGTGCCAGCAGCTGGGACACTGAAGCTTTCTTT. It encodes CASSWDTEAFF.

The chain combines TRBV29-1 with TRBJ2-5, with 11 bases fitting TRBD1. Per germline, CDR1 SQVTM and CDR2 ANQGSEA. The J segment lost 6 bases and the V segment lost 2 bases, leaving 5 bases of the junction unmatched. CDR3 size: 14 residues. As DNA, the CDR3 is TGCAGCGTTGAACTCGGACAGGGGGCTAAGACCCAGTACTTC. Translating gives CSVELGQGAKTQYF.

The chain joins TRBV5-4 to TRBJ2-7; TRBD2 might be the D (6 bases). Trimming removed 0 bases from V and 5 bases from J, with 12 bases in between. The CDR3 runs to 14 residues. Germline V CDR1 and CDR2: SGHNT, YYREEE (reference sequence). The CDR3 sequence is CASSLAGTSNEQYF. CDR3 bases: TGTGCCAGCAGCTTGGCGGGGACTTCGAACGAGCAGTACTTC. The full variable domain, rest sourced from reference TRBV5-4 and TRBJ2-7, is ETGVTQSPTHLIKTRGQQVTLRCSSQSGHNTVSWYQQALGQGPQFIFQYYREEENGRGNFPPRFSGLQFPNYSSELNVNALELDDSALYLCASSLAGTSNEQYFGPGTRLTVT.

This chain connects TRBV11-2 to TRBJ2-3, with TRBD2 matching 8 bases. Germline trimming cut 4 bases from V and 6 bases from J; bases unmatched to any gene: 9. The CDR3 has 15 amino acids. CDR1 and CDR2 (germline): SGHAT, FQNNGV. CDR3 DNA: TGTGCCAGCAGCTCCGGGACTAGGTCCTCGGATACGCAGTATTTT. It yields the protein CASSSGTRSSDTQYF.

The chain joins TRBV7-9 to TRBJ2-2; 10 bases align to TRBD1. Germline loops: CDR1 SEHNR, CDR2 FQNEAQ (reference sequence). With V trimmed by 4 bases and J by 5 bases, 7 bases remained unmatched. The CDR3 sequence is 16 residues long. The CDR3: CASSSTGGGWTGELFF. DNA of the CDR3: TGTGCCAGCAGCTCGACAGGGGGCGGATGGACCGGGGAGCTGTTTTTT.

The chain uses TRBV15 and TRBJ1-4; D remains unclear. The CDR3 contains 15 residues. Trimming cost V 2 bases and J 0 bases, with 7 bases left between them. Per germline, CDR1 LNHNV and CDR2 YYDKDF (reference sequence). DNA of the CDR3: TGTGCCACCAGCAGACAGATCTCAACTAATGAAAAACTGTTTTTT. Amino acid sequence: CATSRQISTNEKLFF.

The rearrangement joins TRBV6-6 to TRBJ2-1, with D perhaps TRBD1 (6 bases). The V end lost 4 bases, the J end lost 6 bases, and 10 bases lay between the germline ends. CDR3 length: 13 amino acids. From germline, CDR1 is MNHNY and CDR2 SVGAGI (reference sequence). The CDR3 protein is CASSSQGPNEQFF. CDR3 in DNA: TGTGCCAGCAGTTCCCAGGGGCCCAATGAGCAGTTCTTC.

V gene TRBV6-1 combines with J gene TRBJ2-3; 9 bases are a match to TRBD2. Germline assignment: CDR1 MNHNS and CDR2 SASEGT. The CDR3 loop spans 15 amino acids. V gave up 10 bases and J gave up 5 bases; unmatched junction bases: 13. The CDR3 protein is CATSVASGVGDTQYF. CDR3 nucleotide sequence: TGTGCCACCTCGGTGGCTAGCGGGGTGGGAGATACGCAGTATTTT.

The count of this clone is one. The CDR3 DNA reads as TGTGCCAGCAGCCTGGGACTAGCGCCAAGTAAAGAGACCCAGTACTTC. Protein: CASSLGLAPSKETQYF. The chain is built from TRBV6-6 and TRBJ2-5, with 10 bases fitting TRBD2. The germline gives CDR1 MNHNY, CDR2 SVGAGI (reference sequence). The CDR3 contains 16 residues. V was clipped by 6 bases and J by 3 bases; unmatched bases: 10.

The chain employs TRBV2 and TRBJ2-3, with 9 bases that match TRBD2. J lost 4 bases, V lost 6 bases, and 5 bases had no gene match. Germline-derived CDR1 and CDR2 are SNHLY and FYNNEI. CDR3 length: 14 amino acids. The CDR3 DNA sequence: TGTGCCAGCAGCCTTAGCGGGAGCGCAGATACGCAGTATTTT. The encoded protein is CASSLSGSADTQYF.

The count of this clone is one. The V call is TRBV6-6, the J call TRBJ1-2; 8 bases are a match to TRBD1. The CDR3 consists of 14 residues. After removal of 5 bases from V and 6 bases from J, the junction contained 8 bases not matched to a gene. CDR1 is MNHNY and CDR2 is SVGAGI in the germline V gene (reference sequence). The CDR3: CASSPTGQENGYTF. The CDR3 region has the DNA TGTGCCAGCAGTCCGACGGGACAGGAGAATGGCTACACCTTC.

V is TRBV30 and J is TRBJ2-5, with a possible D match to TRBD1 (6 bases). The V end lost 3 bases, the J end lost 5 bases, and 16 bases lay between the germline ends. Germline CDR1 reads GTSNPN; CDR2 reads SVGIG (reference sequence). CDR3 size: 14 residues. For the CDR3, the DNA is TGTGCCTGGAGACGGCAGGGGATCCAGGAGACCCAGTACTTC. This translates into CAWRRQGIQETQYF. The full variable domain, in which reference TRBV30 and TRBJ2-5 provide the parts outside the CDR3, is SQTIHQWPATLVQPVGSPLSLECTVEGTSNPNLYWYRQAAGRGLQLLFYSVGIGQISSEVPQNLSASRPQDRQFILSSKKLLLSDSGFYLCAWRRQGIQETQYFGPGTRLLVL.

This clone occurred once. The V and J genes are TRBV19 and TRBJ1-5; 12 positions match TRBD1. This CDR3 region has 17 residues. V was pared by 6 bases and J by 0 bases, with 6 bases of the junction left unmatched. Looked up from germline, CDR1 is LNHDA and CDR2 is SQIVND (reference sequence). CDR3 DNA sequence: TGTGCCAGTAGGCCGGGACAGGGGGCCTATAGCAATCAGCCCCAGCATTTT. Translated: CASRPGQGAYSNQPQHF.

This clone was observed a single time. This rearrangement joins TRBV27 to TRBJ2-5; the D gene is possibly TRBD2 (6 bases). The germline CDR1 and CDR2 sequences are MNHEY and SMNVEV (reference sequence). V was trimmed by 2 bases and J by 3 bases, leaving 10 bases between them. The CDR3 is 14 amino acids. In nucleotides, the CDR3 is TGTGCCAGCAGTTTAGCGGGATCGGAAGAGACCCAGTACTTC. Protein: CASSLAGSEETQYF.

This chain connects TRBV6-1 to TRBJ2-1, with 7 bases identical to TRBD1. This CDR3 contains 13 residues. V was clipped by 6 bases and J by 7 bases; unmatched bases: 6. The germline V gene encodes CDR1 MNHNS and CDR2 SASEGT. CDR3 residues: CASRAGGWNEQFF. For the CDR3, the DNA is TGTGCCAGCAGGGCAGGGGGATGGAATGAGCAGTTCTTC.